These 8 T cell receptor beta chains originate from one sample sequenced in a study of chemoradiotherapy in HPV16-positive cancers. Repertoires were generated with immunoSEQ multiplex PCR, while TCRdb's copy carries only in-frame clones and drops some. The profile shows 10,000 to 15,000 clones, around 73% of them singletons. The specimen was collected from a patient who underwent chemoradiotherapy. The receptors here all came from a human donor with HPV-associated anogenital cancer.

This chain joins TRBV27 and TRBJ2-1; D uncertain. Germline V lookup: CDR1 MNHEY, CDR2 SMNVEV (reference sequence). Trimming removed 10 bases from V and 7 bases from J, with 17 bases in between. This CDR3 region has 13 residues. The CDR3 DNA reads TGTGCCACCGGACCTGGGTTTCGGAATGAGCAGTTCTTC. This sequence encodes CATGPGFRNEQFF.

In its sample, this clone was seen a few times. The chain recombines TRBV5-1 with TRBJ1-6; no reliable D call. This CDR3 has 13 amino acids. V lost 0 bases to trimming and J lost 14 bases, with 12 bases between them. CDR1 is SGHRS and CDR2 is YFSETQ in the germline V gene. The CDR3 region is CASSLGGVDTLHF. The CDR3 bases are TGCGCCAGCAGCTTGGGTGGCGTTGATACCCTCCACTTT.

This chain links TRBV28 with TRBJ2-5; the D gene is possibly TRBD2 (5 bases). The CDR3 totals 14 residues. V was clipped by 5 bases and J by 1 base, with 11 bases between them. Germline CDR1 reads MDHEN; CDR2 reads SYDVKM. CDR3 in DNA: TGTGCCAGCAGTCTAAAACTAGGCCAAGAGACCCAGTACTTC. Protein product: CASSLKLGQETQYF.

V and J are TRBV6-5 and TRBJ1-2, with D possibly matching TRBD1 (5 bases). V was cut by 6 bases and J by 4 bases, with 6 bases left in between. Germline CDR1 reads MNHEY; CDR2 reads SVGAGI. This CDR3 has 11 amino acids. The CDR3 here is CASSDSYGYTF. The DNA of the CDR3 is TGTGCCAGCAGCGACAGCTATGGCTACACCTTC.

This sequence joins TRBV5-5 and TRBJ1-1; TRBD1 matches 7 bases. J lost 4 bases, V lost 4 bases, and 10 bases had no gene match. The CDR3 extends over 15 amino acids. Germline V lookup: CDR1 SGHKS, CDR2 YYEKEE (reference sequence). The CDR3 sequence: CASSRGVNRGTEAFF. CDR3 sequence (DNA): TGTGCCAGCAGCCGGGGAGTCAACAGGGGCACTGAAGCTTTCTTT.

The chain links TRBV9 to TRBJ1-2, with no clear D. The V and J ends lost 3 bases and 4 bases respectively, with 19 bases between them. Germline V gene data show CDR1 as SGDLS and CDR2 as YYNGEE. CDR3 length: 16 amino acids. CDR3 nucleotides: TGTGCCAGCAGCGCTACCCGAGGTTGGAAGTTCTATGGCTACACCTTC. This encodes CASSATRGWKFYGYTF.

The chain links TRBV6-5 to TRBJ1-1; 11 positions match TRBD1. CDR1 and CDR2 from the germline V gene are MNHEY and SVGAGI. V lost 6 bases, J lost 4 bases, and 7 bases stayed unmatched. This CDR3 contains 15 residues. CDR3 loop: CASSPGQGATTEAFF. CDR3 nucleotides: TGTGCCAGCAGCCCCGGACAGGGGGCGACCACTGAAGCTTTCTTT.

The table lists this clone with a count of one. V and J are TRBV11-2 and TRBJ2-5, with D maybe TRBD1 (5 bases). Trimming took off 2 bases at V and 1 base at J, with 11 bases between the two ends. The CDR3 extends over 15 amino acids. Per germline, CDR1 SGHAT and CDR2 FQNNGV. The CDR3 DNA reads TGTGCCAGCAGCTTACGAACAGGTGGCCAAGAGACCCAGTACTTC. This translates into CASSLRTGGQETQYF. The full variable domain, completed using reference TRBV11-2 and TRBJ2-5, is EAGVAQSPRYKIIEKRQSVAFWCNPISGHATLYWYQQILGQGPKLLIQFQNNGVVDDSQLPKDRFSAERLKGVDSTLKIQPAKLEDSAVYLCASSLRTGGQETQYFGPGTRLLVL.